The 30 T cell receptor beta chains reported below all come from one sample, sequenced in a study of shared clonotypes between healthy human individuals. The data were produced by immunoSEQ multiplex PCR, yet TCRdb's version contains in-frame clones alone and is incomplete. Among about 2 million clones listed, 90% to 95% were seen once. The sequenced material came from naive CD4+ T cells sorted from blood. This sample's subset: CD45RA+ positively selected. The receptors shown here come from a man between 18 and 29 years old in good health.

V usage is TRBV11-3 and J usage is TRBJ2-7; no clear D gene. The CDR3 spans 13 residues. Between the trimmed V and J ends, which lost 3 bases and 3 bases, there was a span of 9 bases. The germline CDR1 and CDR2 sequences are SGHNT and YENEEA. The CDR3: CASSLFIGYEQYF. CDR3 in DNA: TGTGCCAGCAGCTTGTTTATAGGCTACGAGCAGTACTTC.

The chain has TRBV12-5 and TRBJ2-6; TRBD2 might be the D (5 bases). The CDR3 consists of 14 residues. The germline V gene encodes CDR1 LGHNT and CDR2 FRNRAP. V was clipped by 6 bases and J by 2 bases, with 8 bases between them. Here the CDR3 DNA reads TGTGCTAGTGGGTTCGGGACTGGGGCCAACGTCCTGACTTTC. Residues: CASGFGTGANVLTF.

The V and J genes are TRBV7-8 and TRBJ1-6; no definite D call. Germline lookup yields CDR1 SGHVS and CDR2 FQNEAQ. This CDR3 region has 12 residues. V was pared by 0 bases and J by 9 bases, with 3 bases between. DNA of the CDR3: TGTGCCAGCAGCTTAGCGGGTTCACCCCTCCACTTT. Its protein is CASSLAGSPLHF.

This clone was observed once. Other DNA sequences within the sample encode an identical CDR3. CDR3 amino acids: CASSFGPEQFF. CDR3 bases: TGTGCCAGCAGCTTCGGGCCAGAGCAGTTCTTC. V and J are TRBV7-9 and TRBJ2-1; no clear D. The CDR3 sequence is 11 residues long. The germline V and J ends were trimmed by 3 bases and 10 bases, with 7 bases remaining between them. Germline V gives CDR1 SEHNR, CDR2 FQNEAQ (reference sequence).

The chain combines TRBV19 with TRBJ1-2; no reliable D call. Per the germline V gene, CDR1 is LNHDA and CDR2 is SQIVND (reference sequence). There are 16 residues in the CDR3. CDR3: CASRPEQVQRRYGYTF. DNA for the CDR3: TGTGCAAGTCGGCCGGAGCAAGTACAGAGACGATATGGCTACACCTTC.

The chain uses TRBV6-6 and TRBJ2-7; D not certain. The germline gives CDR1 MNHNY, CDR2 SVGAGI (reference sequence). The V and J ends lost 0 bases and 4 bases respectively, with 16 bases between them. CDR3 length: 16 amino acids. This chain's CDR3 is CASSYSAPRSGYEQYF. The CDR3 nucleotides are TGTGCCAGCAGTTACTCGGCCCCTCGGTCCGGTTACGAGCAGTACTTC.

This sequence joins TRBV10-2 and TRBJ1-5; D is unresolved. The CDR3 consists of 15 residues. CDR1 and CDR2 (germline): WSHSY, SAAADI. Trimming cost V 3 bases and J 5 bases, with 14 bases left between them. The CDR3 bases are TGCGCCAGCAGTGAAGGCCACCTAAGGGATCAGCCCCAGCATTTT. Its protein product is CASSEGHLRDQPQHF.

The rearrangement joins TRBV6-1 to TRBJ1-2, with 8 bases identical to TRBD1. Germline loops: CDR1 MNHNS, CDR2 SASEGT. This CDR3 is 12 amino acids long. V dropped 6 bases and J dropped 6; count of bases not matched to a gene: 3. CDR3 region: CASRLTGDGYTF. The DNA of the CDR3 is TGTGCCAGCAGATTGACAGGGGATGGCTACACCTTC.

The gene calls are TRBV19 and TRBJ2-3, with 11 bases fitting TRBD1. J gave up 8 bases and V 9 bases, and 7 bases lay outside the gene matches. The CDR3 contains 13 residues. Germline V gene sequence: CDR1 LNHDA, CDR2 SQIVND (reference sequence). The CDR3, as DNA: TGTGCCAGCACAGGACAGGGGGCAGCTACGCAGTATTTT. Translation: CASTGQGAATQYF. The whole variable domain, filled in from reference TRBV19 and TRBJ2-3, reads DGGITQSPKYLFRKEGQNVTLSCEQNLNHDAMYWYRQDPGQGLRLIYYSQIVNDFQKGDIAEGYSVSREKKESFPLTVTSAQKNPTAFYLCASTGQGAATQYFGPGTRLTVL.

This clone appeared a single time. The chain employs TRBV5-1 and TRBJ2-7; the match to TRBD1 covers 9 bases. This CDR3 spans 13 amino acids. CDR1 is SGHRS, CDR2 YFSETQ, per germline. V lost 3 bases, J lost 2 bases, and 0 bases stayed unmatched. The CDR3 nucleotides are TGCGCCAGCAGCTGGGACAGGGCCTACGAGCAGTACTTC. This gives the protein CASSWDRAYEQYF.

The rearrangement joins TRBV11-3 to TRBJ2-7; 7 positions agree with TRBD1. Trimming removed 6 bases from V and 5 bases from J; junction bases left unmatched: 7. This CDR3 has 13 residues. CDR1 is SGHNT and CDR2 is YENEEA in the germline V gene. The CDR3 DNA is TGTGCCAGCAGACGGGGACAGTTGCACGAGCAGTACTTC. Translation gives CASRRGQLHEQYF.

This chain links TRBV5-4 with TRBJ1-6; 7 nucleotides line up with TRBD1. With V trimmed by 0 bases and J by 1 base, 7 bases remained unmatched. CDR1 and CDR2 from the germline V gene are SGHNT and YYREEE (reference sequence). CDR3 length: 18 residues. CDR3 DNA sequence: TGTGCCAGCAGCTTGGTGGGACAGCGGAGATCCTATAATTCACCCCTCCACTTT. Its protein product is CASSLVGQRRSYNSPLHF.

The V call is TRBV29-1, the J call TRBJ1-5, with a weak D call TRBD1 (5 bases). V was pared by 4 bases and J by 3 bases, with 10 bases between. Germline CDR1 and CDR2: SQVTM and ANQGSEA. This CDR3 is built from 13 residues. CDR3 bases: TGCAGCGTTGGGGGCGGAAACAATCAGCCCCAGCATTTT. It encodes CSVGGGNNQPQHF.

The chain links TRBV7-6 to TRBJ1-1; weak D call: TRBD1 (5 bases). With 5 bases removed from V and 7 bases from J, the gap between germline ends came to 14 bases. The CDR3 runs to 13 residues. Per germline, CDR1 SGHVS and CDR2 FNYEAQ. The CDR3 region has the DNA TGTGCCAGCAGCCCCCAGATGGGGGTTGAAGCTTTCTTT. This encodes CASSPQMGVEAFF. Combining the CDR3 with reference TRBV7-6 and TRBJ1-1 gives the whole variable domain GAGVSQSPRYKVTKRGQDVALRCDPISGHVSLYWYRQALGQGPEFLTYFNYEAQQDKSGLPNDRFSAERPEGSISTLTIQRTEQRDSAMYRCASSPQMGVEAFFGQGTRLTVV.

The chain employs TRBV15 and TRBJ2-7; D remains ambiguous. Germline CDR1 is LNHNV and CDR2 is YYDKDF (reference sequence). V shed 1 base and J shed 3 bases, with 10 bases lying between them. The CDR3 loop spans 14 amino acids. CDR3 sequence reads: CATSRGGSVYEQYF. CDR3 nucleotides: TGTGCCACCAGCAGAGGAGGTTCGGTCTACGAGCAGTACTTC. Together with reference TRBV15 and TRBJ2-7, the CDR3 gives the full variable domain: DAMVIQNPRYQVTQFGKPVTLSCSQTLNHNVMYWYQQKSSQAPKLLFHYYDKDFNNEADTPDNFQSRRPNTSFCFLDIRSPGLGDTAMYLCATSRGGSVYEQYFGPGTRLTVT.

The chain couples TRBV11-2 to TRBJ2-3, with D perhaps being TRBD1 or TRBD2 (5 bases each). Germline CDR1 reads SGHAT; CDR2 reads FQNNGV. The CDR3 is made up of 13 amino acids. Between the trimmed V and J ends, which lost 5 bases and 3 bases, there was a span of 9 bases. CDR3 bases: TGTGCCAGCAGCGTCGGGGCAACAGATACGCAGTATTTT. It encodes CASSVGATDTQYF.

V is TRBV9 and J is TRBJ2-5; the D gene is possibly TRBD2 (5 bases). The CDR3 is 14 residues long. V was clipped by 0 bases and J by 2 bases, with 8 bases between them. The germline gives CDR1 SGDLS, CDR2 YYNGEE. CDR3 region: CASSVGRSQETQYF. CDR3 DNA sequence: TGTGCCAGCAGCGTAGGGAGGTCACAAGAGACCCAGTACTTC. The full variable domain, completed using reference TRBV9 and TRBJ2-5, is DSGVTQTPKHLITATGQRVTLRCSPRSGDLSVYWYQQSLDQGLQFLIQYYNGEERAKGNILERFSAQQFPDLHSELNLSSLELGDSALYFCASSVGRSQETQYFGPGTRLLVL.

CDR3 region: CASSKYNEQFF. DNA for the CDR3: TGTGCCAGCAGTAAGTACAATGAGCAGTTCTTC. The rearrangement links TRBV25-1 to TRBJ2-1, with unresolved D. V dropped 5 bases and J dropped 4 bases, with 3 bases sitting between them. The CDR3 consists of 11 residues. CDR1 is MGHDK and CDR2 is SYGVNS in the germline V gene.

This chain links TRBV5-1 with TRBJ2-1; 10 bases map to TRBD2. The junction had 6 bases not matched to a gene; V was cut back by 4 bases and J by 8 bases. Per germline, CDR1 SGHRS and CDR2 YFSETQ. This CDR3 has 14 amino acids. CDR3 DNA: TGCGCCAGCAGCCTCGGGACTAGCGTGCATGAGCAGTTCTTC. It specifies CASSLGTSVHEQFF.

V gene TRBV7-2 combines with J gene TRBJ1-2; unclear D gene. Trimming shortened V by 5 bases and J by 8 bases, and 18 bases separated the two germline ends. The CDR3 spans 14 residues. Per the germline V gene, CDR1 is SGHTA and CDR2 is FQGNSA. The chain's CDR3 is CASSPPEGGLGYTF. The CDR3 DNA follows: TGTGCCAGCAGCCCCCCGGAGGGAGGGCTAGGCTACACCTTC.

V usage is TRBV9 and J usage is TRBJ2-5, with 9 bases aligning to TRBD2. The CDR3 extends over 15 amino acids. The V gene end was trimmed by 0 bases and the J gene end by 5 bases; junction bases not matched to a gene: 5. Germline assignment: CDR1 SGDLS and CDR2 YYNGEE. For the CDR3, the DNA is TGTGCCAGCAGCGTAGAAATAGCGGGAGCGGAGACCCAGTACTTC. Amino acids: CASSVEIAGAETQYF.

The rearrangement links TRBV6-1 to TRBJ2-7, with no clear D. V lost 2 bases and J 2 bases, leaving 16 bases between the germline ends. Per the germline V gene, CDR1 is MNHNS and CDR2 is SASEGT. The CDR3 spans 16 residues. In DNA form, the CDR3 reads TGTGCCAGCAGTGAAATGACCGCAGGATCCCCCTACGAGCAGTACTTC. Translation: CASSEMTAGSPYEQYF.

The V call is TRBV5-4, the J call TRBJ1-2; 12 nucleotides agree with TRBD1. J gave up 8 bases and V 4 bases, and 12 bases lay outside the gene matches. The length of the CDR3 is 16 residues. Germline-derived CDR1 and CDR2 are SGHNT and YYREEE (reference sequence). The CDR3 coding sequence is TGTGCCAGCAGCCTAGGGGGACAGGGGGCGAGAGCGGGCTACACCTTC. It encodes CASSLGGQGARAGYTF. The full variable domain, rest sourced from reference TRBV5-4 and TRBJ1-2, is ETGVTQSPTHLIKTRGQQVTLRCSSQSGHNTVSWYQQALGQGPQFIFQYYREEENGRGNFPPRFSGLQFPNYSSELNVNALELDDSALYLCASSLGGQGARAGYTFGSGTRLTVV.

V usage is TRBV4-1 and J usage is TRBJ1-2, with 11 bases aligning to TRBD1. Per the germline V gene, CDR1 is MGHRA and CDR2 is YSYEKL. J lost 6 bases, V lost 3 bases, and 12 bases had no gene match. There are 17 residues in the CDR3. In DNA form, the CDR3 reads TGCGCCAGCAGCCAGGAATCCGGGACAGGGGGGTTCGATGGCTACACCTTC. It yields the protein CASSQESGTGGFDGYTF.

The chain is built from TRBV4-2 and TRBJ2-5; 13 bases line up with TRBD2. Trimming cost V 1 base and J 6 bases; bases outside gene matches: 5. The germline gives CDR1 LGHNA, CDR2 YNFKEQ. CDR3 length equals 16 residues. The CDR3 DNA sequence: TGTGCCAGCAGCCAAGGACTAGCGGGGGGTCAAAAGACCCAGTACTTC. Its protein product is CASSQGLAGGQKTQYF.

This chain joins TRBV11-2 and TRBJ2-7; D gene unclear. The CDR3 covers 14 residues. Trimming shortened V by 7 bases and J by 4 bases, and 17 bases separated the two germline ends. Looked up from germline, CDR1 is SGHAT and CDR2 is FQNNGV. CDR3 amino acids: CASTPGVGPYEQYF. In DNA, the CDR3 is TGTGCCAGCACCCCTGGGGTAGGACCATACGAGCAGTACTTC.

Comment on this clone: The identical CDR3 is also encoded by other nucleotide sequences in the sample. This chain connects TRBV28 to TRBJ1-1; D remains ambiguous. V shed 5 bases and J shed 1 base, with 5 bases lying between them. The germline gives CDR1 MDHEN, CDR2 SYDVKM. This CDR3 has 12 residues. CDR3 amino acids: CASSIQNTEAFF. CDR3 nucleotides: TGTGCCAGCAGTATACAGAACACTGAAGCTTTCTTT.

This chain connects TRBV27 to TRBJ2-2; no firm D call. Germline V lookup: CDR1 MNHEY, CDR2 SMNVEV (reference sequence). The CDR3 has 14 residues. Trimming removed 3 bases at V and 1 base at J, with 6 bases between. DNA for the CDR3: TGTGCCAGCAGTTTCCGGGTGAACACCGGGGAGCTGTTTTTT. This sequence encodes CASSFRVNTGELFF.

This clone was seen just once. The rearrangement uses TRBV28 and TRBJ1-1; D gene unclear. The CDR3 spans 13 residues. The ends were cut back, 5 bases at V and 1 base at J, with 8 bases in the middle. In germline, CDR1 is MDHEN, CDR2 SYDVKM. The chain's CDR3 is CASSVNSNTEAFF. The CDR3 nucleotides are TGTGCCAGCAGTGTGAATTCGAACACTGAAGCTTTCTTT.

The V gene is TRBV21-1, the J gene TRBJ2-7; the table names TRBD2, a call not compared with the DNA. TRBV21-1 is deemed a pseudogene. The CDR3 runs 14 residues. CDR3 DNA: TGTGCCAGCAGCAAAGCTACGGTCTCCTACGAGCAGTACTTC. Translated: CASSKATVSYEQYF.